What follows are 21 T cell receptor beta chains derived from one specimen sequenced in a study of blood T cell repertoires in COVID-19 (dated by TCRdb to 2018 to 2021). The library was generated by the immunoSEQ multiplex PCR assay. Sourced from immuneACCESS, this table was stored by TCRdb with only in-frame sequences that have V and J called. A share of the clones is absent; for the studies checked, an unresolved V gene accounts for under half, and the remainder has no known explanation. For this sample the table gives fewer than 250,000 clones, of which approximately 90% were detected only once. In total, the top ten clones hold approximately 2.4% of the sample. Sequencing used PBMCs or T cells enriched from blood (not recorded which). The receptor set was obtained from a woman in her twenties or thirties with acute COVID-19.

The chain has TRBV27 and TRBJ2-5; 9 positions match TRBD1. CDR1 MNHEY and CDR2 SMNVEV come from the germline V gene (reference sequence). J gave up 2 bases and V 4 bases, and 8 bases lay outside the gene matches. The CDR3 totals 16 residues. The CDR3 coding sequence is TGTGCCAGCAGTTCGAGGCCGGGACAGGGACAAGAGACCCAGTACTTC. Translating it yields CASSSRPGQGQETQYF.

The rearrangement links TRBV5-1 to TRBJ1-1; 7 nucleotides match TRBD1. Germline assignment: CDR1 SGHRS and CDR2 YFSETQ. This CDR3 is 11 amino acids long. Trimming cost V 4 bases and J 8 bases; bases outside gene matches: 2. CDR3 sequence (DNA): TGCGCCAGCAGCCAGGGGGAAGAAGCTTTCTTT. Translation: CASSQGEEAFF.

This clone was observed a handful of times. The rearrangement joins TRBV3-1 (or the pseudogene TRBV3-2) to TRBJ1-1; TRBD1 agrees at 7 bases. There are 17 residues in the CDR3. Unmatched junction bases numbered 13, after V lost 4 bases and J lost 2 bases. Germline V gene sequence: CDR1 LGHDT, CDR2 YNNKEL (reference sequence). The CDR3 region has the DNA TGTGCCAGCAGCCCCCACGAGGGGGCCCTTCCCAACACTGAAGCTTTCTTT. Its translation: CASSPHEGALPNTEAFF.

The rearrangement joins TRBV10-1 to TRBJ1-3; D gene uncertain. Between the trimmed V and J ends, which lost 0 bases and 0 bases, there was a span of 6 bases. The CDR3 sequence is 15 residues long. CDR1 and CDR2 (germline): WNHNN, SYGVQD (reference sequence). The CDR3 is CASSESAGSGNTIYF. CDR3 sequence (DNA): TGCGCCAGCAGTGAGTCGGCAGGCTCTGGAAACACCATATATTTT.

The rearrangement links TRBV10-2 to TRBJ1-5; TRBD1 might be the D (5 bases). Between the trimmed V and J ends, which lost 5 bases and 1 base, there was a span of 18 bases. There are 17 residues in the CDR3. The germline V gene has CDR1 WSHSY and CDR2 SAAADI. The CDR3: CASSPRDGGLSNQPQHF. The CDR3 bases are TGCGCCAGCAGTCCTCGGGACGGGGGTTTGAGCAATCAGCCCCAGCATTTT.

Here the CDR3 reads CTSSGDSGGPYFSYNEQFF. Written as DNA, the CDR3 is TGCACCAGCAGCGGAGATAGCGGGGGGCCGTATTTCTCCTACAATGAGCAGTTCTTC. This chain connects TRBV1 to TRBJ2-1; the D call of TRBD2 is as the table states it, not checked on the DNA. TRBV1 is listed as a pseudogene. The CDR3 length is 19 residues.

V usage is TRBV7-8 and J usage is TRBJ1-1; 7 bases are shared with TRBD1. In germline, CDR1 is SGHVS, CDR2 FQNEAQ. The CDR3 totals 14 residues. V was pared by 5 bases and J by 5 bases, with 8 bases of the junction left unmatched. CDR3 region: CASSAGTVWTEAFF. CDR3 in DNA: TGTGCCAGCAGCGCCGGGACAGTTTGGACTGAAGCTTTCTTT. The whole variable domain, remainder taken from reference TRBV7-8 and TRBJ1-1, is GAGVSQSPRYKVAKRGQDVALRCDPISGHVSLFWYQQALGQGPEFLTYFQNEAQLDKSGLPSDRFFAERPEGSVSTLKIQRTQQEDSAVYLCASSAGTVWTEAFFGQGTRLTVV.

V is TRBV5-1 and J is TRBJ2-1, with TRBD2 matching 8 bases. The germline V gene encodes CDR1 SGHRS and CDR2 YFSETQ. The CDR3 covers 14 residues. With 0 bases clipped from V and 10 bases from J, the junction kept 6 bases outside the gene matches. CDR3 loop: CASSLVLGLEEQFF. The DNA of the CDR3 is TGCGCCAGCAGCTTGGTGTTGGGACTAGAAGAGCAGTTCTTC.

J is TRBJ1-6 and V is TRBV6-6; 11 bases line up with TRBD1. V gave up 4 bases and J gave up 7 bases; unmatched junction bases: 3. Germline CDR1 and CDR2: MNHNY and SVGAGI (reference sequence). The CDR3 loop spans 15 amino acids. This chain's CDR3 is CASSSRDRGNSPLHF. The CDR3 DNA is TGTGCCAGCAGTTCACGGGACAGGGGGAATTCACCCCTCCACTTT.

V is TRBV11-3 and J is TRBJ2-1, with 8 bases aligning to TRBD1. Germline trimming cut 5 bases from V and 4 bases from J; bases unmatched to any gene: 10. The CDR3 consists of 16 residues. The germline V gene has CDR1 SGHNT and CDR2 YENEEA. This CDR3 is CASSRTQGALYNEQFF. In nucleotides, the CDR3 is TGTGCCAGCAGCCGTACTCAGGGGGCTCTATACAATGAGCAGTTCTTC.

The chain uses TRBV7-2 and TRBJ1-5; D unresolved. The germline V gene encodes CDR1 SGHTA and CDR2 FQGNSA. The length of the CDR3 is 14 residues. Trimming shortened V by 5 bases and J by 0 bases, and 8 bases separated the two germline ends. CDR3 residues: CASSQDTSNQPQHF. CDR3 nucleotide sequence: TGTGCCAGCAGCCAAGACACTAGCAATCAGCCCCAGCATTTT.

This rearrangement joins TRBV6-6 to TRBJ2-6; D is perhaps TRBD1 (6 bases). CDR3 size: 15 residues. V lost 5 bases, J lost 2 bases, and 10 bases lay in between. CDR1 is MNHNY and CDR2 is SVGAGI in the germline V gene (reference sequence). The CDR3 DNA reads TGTGCCAGCAGTGGGGGCATAGCTGGGGCCAACGTCCTGACTTTC. It encodes CASSGGIAGANVLTF.

The rearrangement links TRBV4-3 to TRBJ1-2; D possibly corresponds to TRBD1 (5 bases). Germline-derived CDR1 and CDR2 are LGHNA and YSLEER. This CDR3 has 14 amino acids. V was trimmed by 5 bases and J by 8 bases, leaving 18 bases between them. CDR3 residues: CASSMSGQGLGYTF. The CDR3 DNA sequence: TGCGCCAGCAGCATGTCGGGCCAGGGTCTAGGCTACACCTTC.

This sequence joins TRBV4-1 and TRBJ1-5, with D perhaps matching TRBD1 (5 bases). Germline-derived CDR1 and CDR2 are MGHRA and YSYEKL. V lost 2 bases, J lost 5 bases, and 16 bases lay in between. This CDR3 is built from 16 residues. The CDR3 region is CASSQYRGHKDQPQHF. CDR3 nucleotide sequence: TGCGCCAGCAGCCAATACAGAGGACACAAAGATCAGCCCCAGCATTTT.

The gene calls are TRBV6-2 or TRBV6-3 and TRBJ2-3; perhaps TRBD1 as D (6 bases). This CDR3 comprises 18 residues. Germline CDR1 is MNHEY and CDR2 is SVGEGT. V gave up 3 bases and J gave up 2 bases, with 21 bases separating them. The CDR3 loop is CASSYYPTGTRYTDTQYF. DNA of the CDR3: TGTGCCAGCAGTTATTACCCCACAGGGACCAGATACACAGATACGCAGTATTTT.

This chain links TRBV3-1 (or the pseudogene TRBV3-2) with TRBJ2-1; 7 nucleotides align to TRBD1. CDR3 length: 15 residues. Per germline, CDR1 LGHDT and CDR2 YNNKEL (reference sequence). Trimming took 6 bases from V and 9 from J; bases not matched to a gene: 14. The CDR3 sequence is CASRPTGPSDLEQFF. The DNA for the CDR3 is TGTGCCAGCAGACCGACAGGGCCGTCAGACCTTGAGCAGTTCTTC.

The V gene is TRBV7-9, the J gene TRBJ1-1; D is ambiguous. There are 14 residues in the CDR3. CDR1 and CDR2 (germline): SEHNR, FQNEAQ (reference sequence). V shed 3 bases and J shed 3 bases, with 11 bases lying between them. The CDR3 sequence is CASSFRIAYTEAFF. In DNA, the CDR3 is TGTGCCAGCAGCTTCCGTATAGCGTACACTGAAGCTTTCTTT.

This clone was observed once. V and J are TRBV13 and TRBJ2-5; D remains unclear. The CDR3 has 14 residues. Germline loops: CDR1 PRHDT, CDR2 FYEKMQ (reference sequence). The V and J ends lost 5 bases and 0 bases respectively, with 10 bases between them. The CDR3 DNA follows: TGTGCCAGCAGCCTTCGGCAGGACCAAGAGACCCAGTACTTC. Translating it yields CASSLRQDQETQYF. Variable domain in full (rest from reference TRBV13 and TRBJ2-5): AAGVIQSPRHLIKEKRETATLKCYPIPRHDTVYWYQQGPGQDPQFLISFYEKMQSDKGSIPDRFSAQQFSDYHSELNMSSLELGDSALYFCASSLRQDQETQYFGPGTRLLVL.

V is TRBV29-1 and J is TRBJ2-3; D possibly corresponds to TRBD1 (6 bases). CDR1 is SQVTM, CDR2 ANQGSEA, per germline. The V gene lost 6 bases and the J gene lost 6 bases, with 13 bases spanning the gap. CDR3 length: 12 amino acids. The CDR3, as DNA: TGCAGCGTATCGACAGGTTCGGATACGCAGTATTTT. As protein: CSVSTGSDTQYF.

The gene calls are TRBV5-6 and TRBJ2-3; 8 positions agree with TRBD2. This CDR3 is 17 amino acids long. CDR1 is SGHDT and CDR2 is YYEEEE in the germline V gene. V shed 0 bases, J shed 0 bases, and the junction held 6 bases outside the gene matches. The CDR3 spells CASSLEGRGGSTDTQYF. The CDR3 DNA sequence: TGTGCCAGCAGCTTGGAAGGTCGCGGGGGGAGCACAGATACGCAGTATTTT.

The genes are TRBV5-1 and TRBJ2-2; no definite D call. This CDR3 contains 14 residues. CDR1 is SGHRS, CDR2 YFSETQ, per germline. V shed 1 base and J shed 1 base, with 5 bases lying between them. The CDR3 bases are TGCGCCAGCAGCTTGCGACAGAACACCGGGGAGCTGTTTTTT. Translated, it gives CASSLRQNTGELFF.